This is a list of T cell receptor beta chains from one sample in a study of beta chain features in type 1 diabetes. Sequencing used immunoSEQ multiplex PCR; TCRdb keeps in-frame clones, though not all of them. Among 200,000 to 250,000 clones listed, approximately 15% were seen once. Sequenced: naive CD4+ T cells from blood. These receptors originate from a young man with type 1 diabetes. CDR3s include the opening cysteine and the closing phenylalanine or tryptophan. Fields, in order: V gene, D gene, J gene, clone size, CDR3 DNA, CDR3 protein. The D gene is left open where the match is weak. Clone size, where shown, is once, few, many, or a class for clones that have expanded.

TRBV7-6	NA	TRBJ1-1	few	TGTGCCAGCAGTTCAGAGGGGAACACTGAAGCTTTCTTT	CASSSEGNTEAFF
TRBV5-4	TRBD2	TRBJ2-1	few	TGTGCCAGCAGCTTGACGCCAACTAGCGGGGGGAATGAGCAGTTCTTC	CASSLTPTSGGNEQFF
TRBV11-2	NA	TRBJ2-7	NA	TGTGCCAGCAGTTCACTTCGAGGGACACGCAACTCCTACGAGCAGTACTTC	CASSSLRGTRNSYEQYF
TRBV2	NA	TRBJ1-6	few	TGTGCCAGCTGTCAGACCTATAATTCACCCCTCCACTTT	CASCQTYNSPLHF
TRBV18	NA	TRBJ2-1	few	TGTGCCAGCTCACCATTTCAGGACTATAACAATGAGCAGTTCTTC	CASSPFQDYNNEQFF
TRBV7-9	NA	TRBJ2-1	few	TGTGCCAGCAGCCCGGGTCTAACTAAGCACAATGAGCAGTTCTTC	CASSPGLTKHNEQFF
TRBV6-4	NA	TRBJ2-1	few	TGTGCCAGCAGTGGAGAGGTCCTCGGTGAGCAGTTCTTC	CASSGEVLGEQFF
TRBV19	NA	TRBJ1-1	NA	TGTGCCAGTAACGAAGCCATGAACACTGAAGCTTTCTTT	CASNEAMNTEAFF
TRBV5-1	TRBD1	TRBJ2-1	few	TGCGCCAGCATGTCCCGGGACAGCTACAATGAGCAGTTCTTC	CASMSRDSYNEQFF
TRBV18	TRBD1	TRBJ2-5	NA	TGTGCCAGCTCACCACCGACAGGGCTACAAGAGACCCAGTACTTC	CASSPPTGLQETQYF
TRBV5-4	TRBD1	TRBJ2-1	NA	TGTGCCAGCAGCCGGGACAGGTTCGCCTACAATGAGCAGTTCTTC	CASSRDRFAYNEQFF
TRBV11-2	TRBD1	TRBJ2-4	few	TGTGCCAGCAGCCCGACAGGGAAAAACATTCAGTACTTC	CASSPTGKNIQYF
TRBV29-1	TRBD2	TRBJ2-2	few	TGCAGCGTCGGGACTAGCGGGTCGAACACCGGGGAGCTGTTTTTT	CSVGTSGSNTGELFF
TRBV6-5	NA	TRBJ2-6	NA	TGTGCCAGCAGTTCCCGGGGATCTGGGGCCAACGTCCTGACTTTC	CASSSRGSGANVLTF
TRBV7-8	TRBD2	TRBJ2-7	few	TGTGCCAGCAGCTTTGCTAGCGGGAACGAGCAGTACTTC	CASSFASGNEQYF
TRBV14	NA	TRBJ2-1	few	TGTGCCAGCAGCCAATCGGGGGAGACCTACAATGAGCAGTTCTTC	CASSQSGETYNEQFF
TRBV6-5	TRBD1	TRBJ2-3	NA	TGTGCCAGCAGCCGGACAGGGGATACGCAGTATTTT	CASSRTGDTQYF
TRBV14	NA	TRBJ1-6	few	TGTGCCAGCAGCCACCAACGGAATTCACCCCTCCACTTT	CASSHQRNSPLHF
TRBV7-9	NA	TRBJ2-3	few	TGTGCCACCCAGGGGCCCGCCACAGATACGCAGTATTTT	CATQGPATDTQYF
TRBV7-9	NA	TRBJ1-1	NA	TGTGCCAGCAGCTTAGGACCGGGATCGTCCTACACTGAAGCTTTCTTT	CASSLGPGSSYTEAFF
TRBV5-1	TRBD2	TRBJ2-5	few	TGCGCCAGCAGCTTGTCCAGCGGGGGGTCGGTGGGAGAGACCCAGTACTTC	CASSLSSGGSVGETQYF
TRBV7-9	NA	TRBJ1-2	NA	TGTGCCAGCGAAGGACAATTTAACTATGGCTACACCTTC	CASEGQFNYGYTF
TRBV2	NA	TRBJ2-5	few	TGTGCCAGCAGTGAGGGCACCCGAGAGACCCAGTACTTC	CASSEGTRETQYF
TRBV7-9	TRBD1	TRBJ2-3	few	TGTGCCAGCAGCCCCCGGACAGGGGGCACAGATACGCAGTATTTT	CASSPRTGGTDTQYF
TRBV2	NA	TRBJ1-1	NA	TGTGCCAGCCAGACAAAGATGAACACTGAAGCTTTCTTT	CASQTKMNTEAFF
TRBV30	NA	TRBJ1-6	NA	TGTGCCTGGAACGACGCTCTGGGGCTATCACCCCTCCACTTT	CAWNDALGLSPLHF
TRBV10-2	NA	TRBJ1-1	few	TGCGCCAGCACCCAGACAGATTTGAACACTGAAGCTTTCTTT	CASTQTDLNTEAFF
TRBV6-5	TRBD2	TRBJ2-7	NA	TGTGCCAGCAGACAAACTCCGGGACTAGTAGAGCAGTACTTC	CASRQTPGLVEQYF
TRBV5-6	TRBD1	TRBJ1-5	NA	TGTGCCAGCAGCTTGGGACAGGGGAGGCAGCCCCAGCATTTT	CASSLGQGRQPQHF
TRBV7-7	TRBD1	TRBJ2-7	NA	TGTGCCAGCAGCACCCGGGACAGACCCTACGAGCAGTACTTC	CASSTRDRPYEQYF
TRBV6-1	NA	TRBJ2-6	NA	TGTGCCAGCAGCCCTAGGGGTTCTGGGGCCAACGTCCTGACTTTC	CASSPRGSGANVLTF
TRBV5-4	TRBD2	TRBJ2-1	few	TGTGCCAGCAACTTCGGGACTAGCGGGGGGTACAATGAGCAGTTCTTC	CASNFGTSGGYNEQFF
TRBV5-1	NA	TRBJ2-2	few	TGCGCCAGCAGTAGCGGCCCCGATCGGGAGCTGTTTTTT	CASSSGPDRELFF
TRBV5-6	NA	TRBJ2-7	NA	TGTGCCAGCAGCAATCGCGACAGGAGCTCCTACGAGCAGTACTTC	CASSNRDRSSYEQYF
TRBV23-1	NA	TRBJ1-1	few	TGCGCCAGCAGTCACAGGGCGGGGAGAACATTGAACACTGAAGCTTTCTTT	CASSHRAGRTLNTEAFF
TRBV15	TRBD2	TRBJ2-3	few	TGTGCCACCAGCAGCGGGACTAGCGGGAGCACAGATACGCAGTATTTT	CATSSGTSGSTDTQYF
TRBV27	NA	TRBJ1-5	NA	TGTGCCAGCAGGCGTTATAGCAATCAGCCCCAGCATTTT	CASRRYSNQPQHF
TRBV14	TRBD2	TRBJ2-4	NA	TGTGCCAGCAGCCAGCAGCGGGGGGCCGGGAACATTCAGTACTTC	CASSQQRGAGNIQYF
TRBV2	TRBD2	TRBJ2-5	few	TGTGCCAGCAGTGAAAGCGGGAGGGGAGAGACCCAGTACTTC	CASSESGRGETQYF
TRBV7-9	TRBD1	TRBJ1-5	NA	TGTGCCAGCTCACCGGCAGGGGGAGTCGATCAGCCCCAGCATTTT	CASSPAGGVDQPQHF
TRBV7-9	TRBD1	TRBJ1-4	few	TGTGCCAGCAGCCCCGGACAGGGAGCTAATGAAAAACTGTTTTTT	CASSPGQGANEKLFF
TRBV11-2	NA	TRBJ2-1	NA	TGTGCCAGCAGCTTAATGGGTGCAAGGGGAAATGAGCAGTTCTTC	CASSLMGARGNEQFF
TRBV7-2	NA	TRBJ1-5	few	TGTGCCAGCAGCTTAGCCGAGAGACAGCCCCAGCATTTT	CASSLAERQPQHF
TRBV30	TRBD2	TRBJ2-2	NA	TGTGCCTGGAGCGACCCGGGACTAGCGGGAGGTTTCCCCACCGGGGAGCTGTTTTTT	CAWSDPGLAGGFPTGELFF
TRBV9	TRBD1	TRBJ1-5	NA	TGTGCCAGCAGCACCGGGACAGGGATTCAGCCCCAGCATTTT	CASSTGTGIQPQHF
TRBV28	NA	TRBJ2-3	few	NA	CASSSSGLPSTDTQYF
TRBV6-5	TRBD1	TRBJ2-7	NA	TGTGCCAGCAGTTACTCTGACAGGGCTTTCCACGAGCAGTACTTC	CASSYSDRAFHEQYF
TRBV5-1	TRBD1	TRBJ1-2	NA	TGCGCCAGCAGCTTGGGGGGACAGGGGTATGGCTACACCTTC	CASSLGGQGYGYTF
TRBV25-1	TRBD1	TRBJ2-3	few	TGTGCCAGCAGTGAATATGGACAGGGGTTGGATACGCAGTATTTT	CASSEYGQGLDTQYF
TRBV5-4	NA	TRBJ2-3	few	TGTGCCAGCAGCTTACTAGCAGACCTCACAGATACGCAGTATTTT	CASSLLADLTDTQYF
TRBV11-2	NA	TRBJ2-5	NA	TGTGCCAGCACCCTAGAGGGGGGGGTTCAAGAGACCCAGTACTTC	CASTLEGGVQETQYF
TRBV19	TRBD1	TRBJ1-2	few	TGTGCCAGCTTGATATCCGGGACAGGGGATGGCTACACCTTC	CASLISGTGDGYTF
TRBV12-5	NA	TRBJ2-3	NA	TGTGCTAGTGGTTTGGCTAGCGCCTACACAGATACGCAGTATTTT	CASGLASAYTDTQYF